These 31 T cell receptor beta chains were sequenced from one sample in a study of technical replicates of blood from a few donors. Measured with immunoSEQ multiplex PCR; TCRdb has only the in-frame clones, and not every one. The data show 91,000 or so clones, about 96% seen once. The material sequenced was T cells isolated from PBMCs. Receptors originate from a human donor in good health.

The chain couples TRBV7-2 to TRBJ2-1; possible D gene TRBD1, 5 bases. This CDR3 has 15 amino acids. V was shortened by 4 bases and J by 11 bases, with 21 bases between the two germline ends. In germline, CDR1 is SGHTA, CDR2 FQGNSA. In DNA form, the CDR3 reads TGTGCCAGCAGCTGGACGAACAGGTACAATGTTCAGCAGTTCTTC. Amino acid sequence: CASSWTNRYNVQQFF.

This chain joins TRBV18 and TRBJ1-1; 7 bases map to TRBD1. J lost 1 base, V lost 3 bases, and 2 bases had no gene match. The CDR3 sequence is 14 residues long. Germline assignment: CDR1 KGHSH and CDR2 LQKENI. CDR3 sequence: CASSPWDRNTEAFF. CDR3 nucleotides: TGTGCCAGCTCACCTTGGGACAGGAACACTGAAGCTTTCTTT.

This chain links TRBV4-2 with TRBJ2-3; 9 bases match TRBD2. With V trimmed by 1 base and J by 0 bases, 8 bases remained unmatched. The CDR3 runs 18 residues. The germline CDR1 and CDR2 sequences are LGHNA and YNFKEQ. CDR3: CASSQVPSGTSSTDTQYF. The CDR3 DNA follows: TGTGCCAGCAGCCAAGTGCCTAGCGGGACCTCTAGCACAGATACGCAGTATTTT.

This rearrangement joins TRBV28 to TRBJ2-4, with D uncertain. Looked up from germline, CDR1 is MDHEN and CDR2 is SYDVKM. This CDR3 region has 14 residues. Trimming cost V 5 bases and J 0 bases, with 8 bases left between them. The CDR3 sequence: CASSLSLAKNIQYF. The CDR3 DNA follows: TGTGCCAGCAGTCTTAGCTTAGCCAAAAACATTCAGTACTTC. Full variable domain (outside the CDR3, taken from reference TRBV28 and TRBJ2-4): DVKVTQSSRYLVKRTGEKVFLECVQDMDHENMFWYRQDPGLGLRLIYFSYDVKMKEKGDIPEGYSVSREKKERFSLILESASTNQTSMYLCASSLSLAKNIQYFGAGTRLSVL.

This chain joins TRBV7-2 and TRBJ2-7, with TRBD2 matching over 7 bases. The germline CDR1 and CDR2 sequences are SGHTA and FQGNSA. This CDR3 is 14 amino acids long. V lost 4 bases and J lost 2; bases outside the gene matches: 5. The CDR3 DNA sequence: TGTGCCAGCAGCTCTTGGGCGGGAGCCTACGAGCAGTACTTC. Protein: CASSSWAGAYEQYF.

The chain couples TRBV11-2 to TRBJ2-4, with 11 positions matching TRBD2. J gave up 9 bases and V 0 bases, and 10 bases lay outside the gene matches. There are 17 residues in the CDR3. CDR1 SGHAT and CDR2 FQNNGV come from the germline V gene. The CDR3 loop is CASSLDLLAGGQGIQYF. The CDR3 DNA follows: TGTGCCAGCAGCTTAGATCTTCTAGCGGGGGGCCAGGGCATTCAGTACTTC.

The chain employs TRBV27 and TRBJ2-7; TRBD2 might be the D (5 bases). V lost 0 bases and J lost 0, with 12 bases in between. Germline CDR1 and CDR2: MNHEY and SMNVEV (reference sequence). The CDR3 runs 16 residues. CDR3 nucleotides: TGTGCCAGCAGTTTATCTCGGGGTAACCCCTCCTACGAGCAGTACTTC. It codes for CASSLSRGNPSYEQYF.

The CDR3 region is CASSEKRSTDTQYF. The CDR3 DNA reads as TGCGCCAGCAGTGAAAAGCGGAGCACAGATACGCAGTATTTT. V and J are TRBV10-1 and TRBJ2-3; D is possibly TRBD2 (5 bases). Trimming took 3 bases from V and 0 from J, leaving 7 bases between them. CDR1 WNHNN and CDR2 SYGVQD come from the germline V gene (reference sequence). The CDR3 is 14 amino acids.

A few counts support this clone. V usage is TRBV27 and J usage is TRBJ2-5; a weak D match, TRBD2 (6 bases). Per germline, CDR1 MNHEY and CDR2 SMNVEV (reference sequence). The CDR3 has 14 amino acids. V was shortened by 2 bases and J by 5 bases, with 12 bases between the two germline ends. CDR3 nucleotides: TGTGCCAGCAGTTTAATGGGGGGAAGGGAGACCCAGTACTTC. It translates to CASSLMGGRETQYF.

V gene TRBV6-4 combines with J gene TRBJ2-3; D ambiguous. CDR1 is MRHNA, CDR2 SNTAGT, per germline. Trimming took 3 bases from V and 0 from J, leaving 13 bases between them. The CDR3 extends over 16 amino acids. The CDR3 sequence is CASSEATVSSTDTQYF. The DNA of the CDR3 is TGTGCCAGCAGTGAAGCGACGGTCTCTAGCACAGATACGCAGTATTTT.

The V gene is TRBV27, the J gene TRBJ1-2; D ambiguous. In germline, CDR1 is MNHEY, CDR2 SMNVEV (reference sequence). The CDR3 is 13 residues long. V was pared by 6 bases and J by 2 bases, with 10 bases between. This CDR3 reads CASSPRLNYGYTF. Here the CDR3 DNA reads TGTGCCAGCAGCCCCCGACTGAACTATGGCTACACCTTC.

The CDR3 loop reads CASRAGGEGYGYTF. CDR3 nucleotides: TGTGCCAGCAGAGCTGGGGGGGAAGGGTATGGCTACACCTTC. The chain joins TRBV28 to TRBJ1-2; TRBD1 might be the D (5 bases). The CDR3 is 14 residues long. Trimming took 6 bases from V and 5 from J, leaving 16 bases between them. Germline CDR1 is MDHEN and CDR2 is SYDVKM.

The gene calls are TRBV5-1 and TRBJ2-5, with a tentative D call TRBD1 (6 bases). With 5 bases removed from V and 3 bases from J, the gap between germline ends came to 17 bases. The CDR3 length is 15 residues. Germline V CDR1 and CDR2: SGHRS, YFSETQ. The CDR3 DNA follows: TGCGCCAGCAGGGTGCAGGGGATAGGGGAAGAGACCCAGTACTTC. Its translation is CASRVQGIGEETQYF.

The rearrangement links TRBV7-3 to TRBJ1-2; 10 bases are a match to TRBD1. The CDR3 is 12 amino acids. J was trimmed by 5 bases and V by 8 bases; bases with no gene match: 2. CDR1 is SGHTA and CDR2 is FQGTGA in the germline V gene. CDR3 nucleotide sequence: TGTGCCAGCGGGGGACAGGGGTATGGCTACACCTTC. Translated, it gives CASGGQGYGYTF.

The genes are TRBV4-2 and TRBJ2-7, with D uncertain. Trimming cost V 0 bases and J 4 bases, with 7 bases left between them. Germline assignment: CDR1 LGHNA and CDR2 YNFKEQ. This CDR3 region has 13 residues. The CDR3 loop reads CASSQDRAYEQYF. The CDR3 region has the DNA TGTGCCAGCAGCCAAGACCGCGCGTACGAGCAGTACTTC.

This sequence joins TRBV28 and TRBJ2-7; TRBD2 aligns across 11 bases. Trimming removed 6 bases from V and 4 bases from J; junction bases left unmatched: 8. CDR3 length equals 15 residues. Germline V gene sequence: CDR1 MDHEN, CDR2 SYDVKM. The CDR3, as DNA: TGTGCCAGCAGGCCTACTAGCGGGAGCTTTTACGAGCAGTACTTC. This encodes CASRPTSGSFYEQYF.

The chain is built from TRBV19 and TRBJ1-1, with 9 bases aligning to TRBD1. This CDR3 spans 15 amino acids. Germline V lookup: CDR1 LNHDA, CDR2 SQIVND (reference sequence). After removal of 7 bases from V and 0 bases from J, the junction contained 6 bases not matched to a gene. CDR3 loop: CASKGQGILNTEAFF. In nucleotides, the CDR3 is TGTGCCAGTAAAGGACAGGGGATTTTGAACACTGAAGCTTTCTTT.

This chain uses TRBV27 with TRBJ2-7, with a tentative D call TRBD2 (5 bases). V gave up 6 bases and J gave up 6 bases, with 24 bases separating them. The CDR3 totals 16 residues. CDR1 is MNHEY and CDR2 is SMNVEV in the germline V gene (reference sequence). For the CDR3, the DNA is TGTGCCAGCAGCCAATTACGCACTAGTATTCCGTCCGAGCAGTACTTC. Protein sequence: CASSQLRTSIPSEQYF.

This chain connects TRBV27 to TRBJ2-7, with 10 bases lining up with TRBD1. Germline CDR1 and CDR2: MNHEY and SMNVEV (reference sequence). V dropped 5 bases and J dropped 3; count of bases not matched to a gene: 7. The CDR3 sequence is 15 residues long. The CDR3 protein is CASSLATGGSYEQYF. CDR3 coding DNA: TGTGCCAGCAGTCTTGCGACAGGGGGCAGCTACGAGCAGTACTTC.

The chain combines TRBV6-1 with TRBJ2-5; TRBD2 agrees at 14 bases. From germline, CDR1 is MNHNS and CDR2 SASEGT. The CDR3 length is 18 residues. With 1 base clipped from V and 5 bases from J, the junction kept 9 bases outside the gene matches. This chain's CDR3 is CASSEVGTSGSGWETQYF. The CDR3 DNA reads TGTGCCAGCAGTGAAGTCGGGACTAGCGGGAGTGGGTGGGAGACCCAGTACTTC.

The gene calls are TRBV30 and TRBJ2-5; TRBD2 is a possible D gene (6 bases). Germline V gives CDR1 GTSNPN, CDR2 SVGIG (reference sequence). The V and J ends lost 4 bases and 5 bases respectively, with 17 bases between them. This CDR3 contains 14 residues. Here the CDR3 reads CAWNPASVGETQYF. In nucleotides, the CDR3 is TGTGCCTGGAATCCGGCTAGCGTGGGGGAGACCCAGTACTTC.

V is TRBV2 and J is TRBJ2-7; TRBD1 aligns across 10 bases. The CDR3 contains 15 residues. Per the germline V gene, CDR1 is SNHLY and CDR2 is FYNNEI. Germline trimming cut 7 bases from V and 2 bases from J; bases unmatched to any gene: 8. CDR3 sequence reads: CASMDGDRGAYEQYF. DNA for the CDR3: TGTGCCAGCATGGACGGGGACAGGGGAGCCTACGAGCAGTACTTC. Looking up the rest from reference TRBV2 and TRBJ2-7 gives the full variable domain: EPEVTQTPSHQVTQMGQEVILRCVPISNHLYFYWYRQILGQKVEFLVSFYNNEISEKSEIFDDQFSVERPDGSNFTLKIRSTKLEDSAMYFCASMDGDRGAYEQYFGPGTRLTVT.

The V call is TRBV28, the J call TRBJ1-4; maybe TRBD1 (5 bases). In germline, CDR1 is MDHEN, CDR2 SYDVKM. The CDR3 has 12 residues. Trimming removed 8 bases from V and 8 bases from J, with 12 bases in between. CDR3 protein: CASGTLREKLFF. In nucleotides, the CDR3 is TGTGCCAGCGGGACTCTTCGCGAAAAACTGTTTTTT.

The chain couples TRBV19 to TRBJ2-7; 11 nucleotides align to TRBD1. Germline CDR1 and CDR2: LNHDA and SQIVND (reference sequence). The CDR3 contains 15 residues. V shed 5 bases and J 3 bases; nucleotides not matched to a gene: 6. The CDR3 protein is CASSVGQGASYEQYF. CDR3 in DNA: TGTGCCAGTAGTGTTGGACAGGGGGCTAGCTACGAGCAGTACTTC.

This clone showed up just once. The chain combines TRBV6-1 with TRBJ1-5, with 8 bases aligning to TRBD1. With V trimmed by 0 bases and J by 7 bases, 5 bases remained unmatched. CDR1 is MNHNS and CDR2 is SASEGT in the germline V gene. The CDR3 extends over 15 amino acids. The CDR3 spells CASSEAPGGWQPQHF. The CDR3 nucleotides read TGTGCCAGCAGTGAAGCTCCAGGGGGCTGGCAGCCCCAGCATTTT.

The chain links TRBV6-1 to TRBJ2-5; D perhaps matches TRBD1 (6 bases). V lost 1 base and J lost 4, with 16 bases in between. The CDR3 totals 16 residues. Germline-derived CDR1 and CDR2 are MNHNS and SASEGT. The DNA of the CDR3 is TGTGCCAGCAGTGAAGTGACAGGTTGGATCGGAGAGACCCAGTACTTC. Its translation: CASSEVTGWIGETQYF.

The V call is TRBV2, the J call TRBJ1-4, with TRBD1 matching over 7 bases. The CDR3 consists of 14 residues. J gave up 10 bases and V 5 bases, and 10 bases lay outside the gene matches. Looked up from germline, CDR1 is SNHLY and CDR2 is FYNNEI. CDR3 in amino acids: CASSLQPPGGKLFF. The CDR3 bases are TGTGCCAGCAGTCTTCAACCCCCAGGGGGAAAACTGTTTTTT.

The chain carries TRBV10-2 and TRBJ2-3; D gene ambiguous. The V gene lost 6 bases and the J gene lost 0 bases, with 7 bases spanning the gap. CDR1 and CDR2 (germline): WSHSY, SAAADI. The CDR3 has 13 residues. The CDR3 loop reads CASRVSSTDTQYF. DNA for the CDR3: TGCGCCAGCAGGGTCAGTAGCACAGATACGCAGTATTTT.

The chain combines TRBV7-7 with TRBJ2-1, with 11 bases lining up with TRBD2. The CDR3 runs 16 residues. Germline lookup yields CDR1 SSHAT and CDR2 FNYEAQ (reference sequence). The trim removed 5 bases at V and 5 bases at J, leaving 8 bases unmatched. CDR3 protein: CASSATRLAGNNEQFF. The CDR3 DNA is TGTGCCAGCAGCGCTACACGACTAGCGGGGAACAATGAGCAGTTCTTC.

The chain recombines TRBV5-6 with TRBJ2-3; D unresolved. The V and J ends lost 5 bases and 3 bases respectively, with 10 bases between them. The CDR3 is 13 amino acids. Germline lookup yields CDR1 SGHDT and CDR2 YYEEEE. Here the CDR3 DNA reads TGTGCCAGCAGGGTAGCTCCGACAGATACGCAGTATTTT. Translating it yields CASRVAPTDTQYF.

The chain carries TRBV7-9 and TRBJ1-5, with 7 bases fitting TRBD1. Germline-derived CDR1 and CDR2 are SEHNR and FQNEAQ (reference sequence). J gave up 6 bases and V 3 bases, and 8 bases lay outside the gene matches. This CDR3 has 15 amino acids. The DNA of the CDR3 is TGTGCCAGCAGCTTGGGGGGAAGGGGGCTTCAGCCCCAGCATTTT. It specifies CASSLGGRGLQPQHF.